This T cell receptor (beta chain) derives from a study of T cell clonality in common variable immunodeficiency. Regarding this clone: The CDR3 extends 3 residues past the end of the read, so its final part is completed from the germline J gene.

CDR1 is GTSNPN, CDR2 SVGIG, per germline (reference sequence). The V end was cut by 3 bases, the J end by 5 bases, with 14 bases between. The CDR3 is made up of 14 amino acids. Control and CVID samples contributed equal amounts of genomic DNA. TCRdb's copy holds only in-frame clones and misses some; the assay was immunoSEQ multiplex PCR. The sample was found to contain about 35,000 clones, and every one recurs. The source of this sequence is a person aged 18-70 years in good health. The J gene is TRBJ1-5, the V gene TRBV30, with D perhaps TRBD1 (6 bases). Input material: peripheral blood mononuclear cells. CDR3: CAWSETGRYQPQHF. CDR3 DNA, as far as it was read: TGTGCCTGGAGCGAGACAGGCCGGTATCAGCCC.